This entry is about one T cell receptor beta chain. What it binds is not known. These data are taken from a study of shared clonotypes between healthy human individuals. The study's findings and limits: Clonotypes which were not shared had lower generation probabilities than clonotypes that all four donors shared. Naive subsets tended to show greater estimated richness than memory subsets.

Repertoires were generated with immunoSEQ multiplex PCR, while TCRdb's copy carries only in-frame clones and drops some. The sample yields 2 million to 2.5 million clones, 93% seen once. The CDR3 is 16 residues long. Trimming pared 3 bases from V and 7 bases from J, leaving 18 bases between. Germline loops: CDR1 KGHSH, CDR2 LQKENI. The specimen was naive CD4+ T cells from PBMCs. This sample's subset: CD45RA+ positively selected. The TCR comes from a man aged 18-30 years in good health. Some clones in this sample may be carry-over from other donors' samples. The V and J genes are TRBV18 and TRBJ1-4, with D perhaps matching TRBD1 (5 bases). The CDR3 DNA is TGTGCCAGCTCACCGGGCAGCCCTTGGAGGGGTGAAAAACTGTTTTTT. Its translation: CASSPGSPWRGEKLFF.